This TCR beta chain was profiled in a study of blood T cell repertoires in COVID-19. Turning to the study itself: Specimens from acute and convalescent COVID-19 originated in the United States, Italy and Spain. T cells, B-cell-depleted T cells, or PBMCs provided the cDNA or gDNA that served as material.

Germline CDR1 KGHSH, CDR2 LQKENI. The CDR3 is 14 residues long. J gave up 3 bases and V 5 bases, and 4 bases lay outside the gene matches. Authors' analysis steps: By means of reference gene primer amplification, nucleated cell counts were estimated. Profiled with immunoSEQ multiplex PCR; TCRdb holds only in-frame clones, not every one. The V and J calls and clone size are taken from that table; D and trimming were inferred from the DNA. The table has about 240,000 clones, about four fifths seen once. The sample consisted of peripheral blood. The sequence was obtained from a woman of 80 years or more with acute or convalescent COVID-19. The J gene is TRBJ2-5, the V gene TRBV18; 9 bases line up with TRBD1. The CDR3: CASSRTGAKETQYF. The CDR3 region has the DNA TGTGCCAGCTCAAGGACAGGGGCAAAAGAGACCCAGTACTTC.